One and the same sample provided the 18 T cell receptor beta chains below, sequenced in a study of T cells after yellow fever vaccination. MiXCR was run by TCRdb on the 5' RACE reads, yielding one entry per CDR3 protein. In the table there are about 150,000 distinct CDR3 sequences, about 6.2% of which are singletons. Sequencing used CD4+ T cells sorted from PBMCs, obtained 10 days after the yellow fever booster vaccination. All receptors come from a man aged 25-45 years who received the YFV17D yellow fever vaccine.

This clonotype was recorded many times. This chain uses TRBV28 with TRBJ2-7; TRBD1 agrees at 8 bases. The CDR3 has 14 amino acids. The trim removed 6 bases at V and 3 bases at J, leaving 7 bases unmatched. Per the germline V gene, CDR1 is MDHEN and CDR2 is SYDVKM. The CDR3 here is CASRTEGQVYEQYF. CDR3 nucleotides: TGTGCCAGCAGGACGGAGGGACAGGTCTACGAGCAGTACTTC.

To note about this clonotype: This may arise from a read error, as a much more abundant clone is one base away. J is TRBJ2-2 and V is TRBV28; D perhaps matches TRBD1 (5 bases). CDR1 and CDR2 (germline): MDHEN, SYDVKM. The CDR3 loop spans 16 amino acids. As DNA, the CDR3 is TGTGACAGCGCCCCTCAGGGTATTCGGGACACCGGGGAGCTGTTTTTT. Its protein product is CDSAPQGIRDTGELFF.

This clonotype appeared many times. The chain couples TRBV7-8 to TRBJ2-2, with D possibly called TRBD1 or TRBD2 (5 bases each). The CDR3 sequence is 15 residues long. CDR1 and CDR2 from the germline V gene are SGHVS and FQNEAQ. V was clipped by 2 bases and J by 5 bases, with 12 bases between them. The CDR3 loop is CASSLNGGWTGELFF. CDR3 nucleotide sequence: TGTGCCAGCAGCTTAAATGGGGGTTGGACCGGGGAGCTGTTTTTT.

The chain links TRBV5-1 to TRBJ1-3; D is unresolved. Germline V gene data show CDR1 as SGHRS and CDR2 as YFSETQ. The CDR3 has 15 residues. Trimming shortened V by 0 bases and J by 0 bases, and 7 bases separated the two germline ends. As DNA, the CDR3 is TGCGCCAGCAGCTTGGATGGGAGCTCTGGAAACACCATATATTTT. It is translated as CASSLDGSSGNTIYF. The variable domain in full, completed from reference TRBV5-1 and TRBJ1-3, reads KAGVTQTPRYLIKTRGQQVTLSCSPISGHRSVSWYQQTPGQGLQFLFEYFSETQRNKGNFPGRFSGRQFSNSRSEMNVSTLELGDSALYLCASSLDGSSGNTIYFGEGSWLTVV.

The sample holds many counts of this clonotype. This sequence joins TRBV19 and TRBJ2-7; D may correspond to TRBD1 or TRBD2 (5 bases each). The CDR3 contains 18 residues. CDR1 LNHDA and CDR2 SQIVND come from the germline V gene (reference sequence). Trimming cost V 5 bases and J 2 bases, with 25 bases left between them. Here the CDR3 reads CASSLRDGSYSGTYEQYF. CDR3 nucleotide sequence: TGTGCCAGTAGTCTCCGGGACGGCAGCTACTCCGGAACCTACGAGCAGTACTTC.

This clonotype was recorded at least ten times. V and J are TRBV5-1 and TRBJ1-1; 9 bases match TRBD1. The junction had 6 bases not matched to a gene; V was cut back by 3 bases and J by 0 bases. Germline V CDR1 and CDR2: SGHRS, YFSETQ. CDR3 length equals 16 residues. CDR3 residues: CASSWGDRALNTEAFF. The CDR3 coding sequence is TGCGCCAGCAGCTGGGGGGACAGGGCGCTGAACACTGAAGCTTTCTTT.

This clonotype was counted ten times or more. The rearrangement uses TRBV20-1 and TRBJ2-1; TRBD2 is a possible D gene (6 bases). There are 13 residues in the CDR3. Germline loops: CDR1 DFQATT, CDR2 SNEGSKA (reference sequence). The V end was cut by 3 bases, the J end by 3 bases, with 9 bases between. CDR3 in amino acids: CSAREGYYNEQFF. The CDR3 nucleotides read TGCAGTGCTAGGGAGGGGTACTACAATGAGCAGTTCTTC.

The chain links TRBV7-2 to TRBJ2-7; the D call may be TRBD1 or TRBD2 (5 bases each). In germline, CDR1 is SGHTA, CDR2 FQGNSA. The CDR3 contains 14 residues. The ends were cut back, 4 bases at V and 2 bases at J, with 12 bases in the middle. This chain's CDR3 is CASSSDGAAYEQYF. CDR3 coding DNA: TGTGCCAGCAGCTCCGACGGGGCCGCCTACGAGCAGTACTTC.

This clonotype came up many times. The chain has TRBV20-1 and TRBJ2-7, with D possibly being TRBD1 or TRBD2 (6 bases each). V was trimmed by 4 bases and J by 7 bases, leaving 23 bases between them. CDR1 and CDR2 (germline): DFQATT, SNEGSKA (reference sequence). This CDR3 has 15 amino acids. CDR3 in DNA: TGCAGTGCTAAGAGAGGGGGGACTTCTCTGGGTGAGCAGTACTTC. Its protein is CSAKRGGTSLGEQYF.

This clonotype appeared many times. This chain joins TRBV3-1 and TRBJ2-2; 8 bases are shared with TRBD1. The J segment lost 7 bases and the V segment lost 4 bases, leaving 14 bases of the junction unmatched. Germline loops: CDR1 LGHDT, CDR2 YNNKEL (reference sequence). The CDR3 totals 17 residues. The CDR3 here is CASSPYAGGSRLGELFF. CDR3 nucleotides: TGTGCCAGCAGCCCGTACGCAGGGGGCTCCAGGCTCGGGGAGCTGTTTTTT.

In this sample, this clonotype turned up many times. The chain carries TRBV5-6 and TRBJ2-7, with a tentative D call TRBD2 (6 bases). The CDR3 is 14 amino acids. CDR1 SGHDT and CDR2 YYEEEE come from the germline V gene. V was pared by 6 bases and J by 2 bases, with 15 bases between. CDR3 coding DNA: TGTGCCAGCACCATGGGGGGAGGAGCCTACGAGCAGTACTTC. It is translated as CASTMGGGAYEQYF.

The table lists this clonotype with many counts. The rearrangement links TRBV20-1 to TRBJ1-4, with D maybe TRBD1 (5 bases). V was pared by 5 bases and J by 1 base, with 8 bases between. Germline CDR1 and CDR2: DFQATT and SNEGSKA (reference sequence). This CDR3 has 13 amino acids. The CDR3 loop is CSAPGITNEKLFF. The CDR3 DNA is TGCAGTGCTCCAGGGATAACTAATGAAAAACTGTTTTTT.

This clonotype was counted ten times or more. V gene TRBV20-1 combines with J gene TRBJ2-1; D is ambiguous. V gave up 3 bases and J gave up 5 bases, with 8 bases separating them. Germline V gene sequence: CDR1 DFQATT, CDR2 SNEGSKA (reference sequence). CDR3 size: 12 residues. CDR3 sequence (DNA): TGCAGTGCTAGGTGGGGAAACAATGAGCAGTTCTTC. Translation gives CSARWGNNEQFF.

In its sample, this clonotype was seen many times. The chain recombines TRBV10-3 with TRBJ2-7; D is ambiguous. The CDR3 has 15 residues. The germline gives CDR1 ENHRY, CDR2 SYGVKD. Trimming stripped 5 bases from V and 5 bases from J, with 19 bases between. CDR3 region: CAISTTEVWVHEQYF. The CDR3 nucleotides read TGTGCCATCAGTACTACAGAGGTGTGGGTCCACGAGCAGTACTTC.

Notes on this clonotype: A much larger clone is a single base away; this may be a read error. The rearrangement joins TRBV6-2 or TRBV6-3 to TRBJ2-2, with D possibly TRBD2 on 6 matching bases. Germline loops: CDR1 MNHEY, CDR2 SVGEGT. The CDR3 is made up of 17 amino acids. In DNA form, the CDR3 reads TGTGCCAGAAGTTACGGTCGCGGGGCCGTCGGGGTCGGGGAGCTGTTTTTT. It encodes CARSYGRGAVGVGELFF.

As regards this clonotype: Because the CDR3 is missing its conserved closing phenylalanine or tryptophan, this is likely a read error. V usage is TRBV12-3 or TRBV12-4 and J usage is TRBJ2-1; D might be TRBD2 (6 bases). This CDR3 region has 14 residues. Between the trimmed V and J ends, which lost 5 bases and 6 bases, there was a span of 14 bases. This CDR3 reads CASSRERLPNEQFL. The CDR3 coding sequence is TGTGCCAGCAGTCGGGAGAGGCTCCCCAATGAGCAGTTCCTC.

This clonotype was recorded many times. The V gene is TRBV9, the J gene TRBJ2-4; TRBD2 matches 7 bases. The J segment lost 5 bases and the V segment lost 3 bases, leaving 8 bases of the junction unmatched. The CDR3 runs to 15 residues. Per germline, CDR1 SGDLS and CDR2 YYNGEE. The CDR3 nucleotides are TGTGCCAGCAGCGGGGGTGGGCTAGCGGAAAACATTCAGTACTTC. This encodes CASSGGGLAENIQYF.

As regards this clonotype: A much larger clone differs from this one at a single base, so this may be a read error. The chain is built from TRBV5-6 and TRBJ2-3; 8 bases are shared with TRBD2. V was clipped by 6 bases and J by 2 bases; unmatched bases: 11. CDR3 size: 16 residues. Germline-derived CDR1 and CDR2 are SGHDT and YYEEEE. DNA of the CDR3: TGTGCCAGCATCCCGGATAGCGGGGTACTCACAGATACGCAGTATTTT. This translates into CASIPDSGVLTDTQYF.